This T cell receptor (beta chain) was sequenced in a study of tissue T cells after allogeneic stem cell transplantation. Study outcomes and limitations: Across patients, clones rarely overlapped, yet motif clusters were shared tissue-specifically.

Time point defined: mouse harvest day 14 after allogeneic transplant. Tail vein injection delivered 10^7 T-cell-depleted bone marrow cells and 10^6 splenic CD5+ T cells. The data were produced by immunoSEQ multiplex PCR, yet TCRdb's version contains in-frame clones alone and is incomplete. The data contain some 4,500 clones, about 50% of them seen just once; the ten biggest clones take up roughly a sixth. Comments on this clone: Its matching antigen is unknown. Gene names are the mouse ones.

The source of this sequence is a female BALB/c mouse given C57BL/6 T cells with graft-versus-host disease after an allogeneic hematopoietic cell transplant. Sequenced sample: gut tissue.

Partial CDR3 DNA: TGTGCCAGCAGCTTAGTCTGGGGGGGTCAAGACACCCAGTAC. Translated: CASSLVWGGQDTQY. The entire CDR3 protein reads CASSLVWGGQDTQYF. The chain couples TRBV3 to TRBJ2-5; 9 bases fit TRBD2. Coverage ceases 1 residue before the CDR3 finishes, and the germline J gene fills in the end. The CDR3 loop spans 15 amino acids. Unmatched junction bases numbered 2, after V lost 1 base and J lost 3 bases. Per germline, CDR1 SNHLY and CDR2 FYNGKV (reference sequence).